The following is a T cell receptor (beta chain) sequence with its context. Antigen unknown. This sample was taken from a study of vaccination effects on CD4 cells after COVID-19. The ViraFEST assay expanded antigen-specific CD4+ T cells with viral peptide pools before sequencing. When around 10 days of culture had elapsed, CD4+ T cells were isolated. Negative nucleocapsid antibody tests before and after vaccination confirmed no previous SARS-CoV-2 infection. V lost 2 bases and J 6 bases, leaving 16 bases between the germline ends. The V gene's germline CDR1 is GTSNPN and CDR2 SVGIG (reference sequence). The CDR3 covers 14 residues. This table comes from immunoSEQ multiplex PCR, and its TCRdb copy is limited to in-frame clones, with some not included. The sample records tens of thousands of clones, roughly 80% being singletons.

The receptor was isolated from a human donor who received a COVID-19 vaccine. Specimen: CD4+ T cells from PBMCs cultured with HCoV-229E spike peptides, collected before COVID-19 vaccination. V usage is TRBV30 and J usage is TRBJ1-1; D is unresolved. CDR3 coding DNA: TGTGCCTGGAGTCTCGGTGGGGTGAGGGCTGAAGCTTTCTTT. Its translation: CAWSLGGVRAEAFF.